The text below deals with one T cell receptor beta chain. Its ends do not fully match the called genes, so a read error is possible. The data were taken from a study of T-cell memory formation after mild COVID-19. TCRdb itself ran the 5' RACE reads through MiXCR, one entry per CDR3 protein. The table includes 75,000 to 95,000 distinct CDR3 sequences, more than 13% detected once. Germline lookup yields CDR1 SGHDT and CDR2 YYEEEE. The CDR3 length is 15 residues. The TCR originated in a man younger than 30 who had mild COVID-19 (a few samples of this study predate the infection). Cell type and time point are not known. The sequenced sample consisted of PBMCs or a T cell subset sorted from them (not recorded which). The chain joins TRBV5-6 to TRBJ2-2, with 10 bases aligning to TRBD2. For the CDR3, the DNA is TGTGCCAGCAGCCCGGGGACTAGCGACACCGTGGAGCTGTTTTTT. This encodes CASSPGTSDTVELFF.